The 12 T cell receptor beta chains listed next were all sequenced from one sample in a study of blood T cell repertoires in COVID-19. Method: immunoSEQ multiplex PCR; TCRdb's copy keeps in-frame clones and lacks some. The sample consists of 250,000 to 300,000 clones, approximately 90% of them appearing once. Source material: PBMCs or T cells enriched from blood (not recorded which). The receptors originated from a man younger than 30 who had recovered from COVID-19.

This chain connects TRBV19 to TRBJ1-3; D call uncertain. V was clipped by 3 bases and J by 4 bases, with 7 bases between them. Germline V gene lookup returns CDR1 LNHDA and CDR2 SQIVND (reference sequence). This CDR3 spans 13 amino acids. The CDR3 is CASSIRFGNTIYF. The CDR3 DNA is TGTGCCAGTAGTATTCGTTTCGGAAACACCATATATTTT.

V usage is TRBV6-1 and J usage is TRBJ1-2; D is undetermined. Germline CDR1 and CDR2: MNHNS and SASEGT. CDR3 length: 15 amino acids. V gave up 1 base and J gave up 2 bases, with 11 bases separating them. The CDR3 nucleotides read TGTGCCAGCAGTGAAGGTCCAGGTCCCAACTATGGCTACACCTTC. It translates to CASSEGPGPNYGYTF.

The chain is built from TRBV7-9 and TRBJ2-1, with 10 bases lining up with TRBD1. The CDR3 totals 17 residues. After removal of 4 bases from V and 7 bases from J, the junction contained 13 bases not matched to a gene. Germline lookup yields CDR1 SEHNR and CDR2 FQNEAQ (reference sequence). Written as DNA, the CDR3 is TGTGCCAGCAGCTCAGGACAGGGGGATGTCCGTAGAAATGAGCAGTTCTTC. This translates into CASSSGQGDVRRNEQFF.

The chain carries TRBV11-2 and TRBJ2-7, with TRBD2 matching 9 bases. After removal of 6 bases from V and 4 bases from J, the junction contained 7 bases not matched to a gene. Germline V CDR1 and CDR2: SGHAT, FQNNGV. The CDR3 extends over 14 amino acids. CDR3 amino acids: CASSIAGEVYEQYF. CDR3 in DNA: TGTGCCAGCAGTATAGCGGGGGAAGTTTACGAGCAGTACTTC.

The chain links TRBV6-5 to TRBJ1-2, with TRBD1 as a possible D gene (5 bases). The length of the CDR3 is 13 residues. Germline-derived CDR1 and CDR2 are MNHEY and SVGAGI. Deletions cut 2 bases from V and 6 bases from J, with 10 bases between. The CDR3 loop reads CASSYVQGDGYTF. The DNA of the CDR3 is TGTGCCAGCAGTTACGTGCAGGGCGATGGCTACACCTTC.

The V and J genes are TRBV10-3 and TRBJ1-1; D unresolved. Germline assignment: CDR1 ENHRY and CDR2 SYGVKD. Deletions cut 11 bases from V and 3 bases from J, with 13 bases between. The CDR3 runs to 12 residues. CDR3 DNA sequence: TGTGCCTCGAGAAGCGTGGACACTGAAGCTTTCTTT. Its translation is CASRSVDTEAFF.

The genes are TRBV19 and TRBJ2-3; TRBD2 matches 13 bases. CDR1 is LNHDA and CDR2 is SQIVND in the germline V gene (reference sequence). The CDR3 contains 16 residues. Trimming removed 6 bases from V and 4 bases from J; junction bases left unmatched: 7. CDR3 amino acids: CASSDQLAGGADTQYF. The CDR3 DNA reads as TGTGCCAGTAGCGATCAACTAGCGGGAGGGGCAGATACGCAGTATTTT.

CDR3 amino acids: CASSLVRGAEAFF. The CDR3 nucleotides are TGTGCCAGCAGCTTGGTTAGGGGCGCTGAAGCTTTCTTT. V is TRBV5-8 and J is TRBJ1-1; a weak D match, TRBD1 (5 bases). CDR1 and CDR2 from the germline V gene are SGHTS and YDEGEE. The CDR3 is made up of 13 amino acids. Trimming took off 0 bases at V and 6 bases at J, with 9 bases between the two ends. Together with reference TRBV5-8 and TRBJ1-1, the CDR3 gives the full variable domain: EAGVTQSPTHLIKTRGQQATLRCSPISGHTSVYWYQQALGLGLQFLLWYDEGEERNRGNFPPRFSGRQFPNYSSELNVNALELEDSALYLCASSLVRGAEAFFGQGTRLTVV.

V and J are TRBV30 and TRBJ2-5, with a tentative D call TRBD1 (5 bases). Germline V gene lookup returns CDR1 GTSNPN and CDR2 SVGIG (reference sequence). The CDR3 sequence is 12 residues long. The CDR3 reads CASGLHGETQYF. The CDR3 DNA reads TGTGCTTCAGGGCTTCATGGGGAGACCCAGTACTTC.

This clone was counted a single time. The chain is built from TRBV5-1 and TRBJ2-1; TRBD2 matches 7 bases. Germline lookup yields CDR1 SGHRS and CDR2 YFSETQ. The trim removed 2 bases at V and 6 bases at J, leaving 8 bases unmatched. The CDR3 covers 15 residues. The CDR3, as DNA: TGCGCCAGCAGCTTAGTTGCGGGAGCCCTCAATGAGCAGTTCTTC. Its protein is CASSLVAGALNEQFF. Combining the CDR3 with reference TRBV5-1 and TRBJ2-1 gives the whole variable domain KAGVTQTPRYLIKTRGQQVTLSCSPISGHRSVSWYQQTPGQGLQFLFEYFSETQRNKGNFPGRFSGRQFSNSRSEMNVSTLELGDSALYLCASSLVAGALNEQFFGPGTRLTVL.

The chain couples TRBV3-1 (or the pseudogene TRBV3-2) to TRBJ1-1; D remains ambiguous. Trimming left V 11 bases short and J 4 bases short, with 11 bases between. Germline CDR1 LGHDT, CDR2 YNNKEL (reference sequence). The CDR3 covers 11 residues. The CDR3 region has the DNA TGTGCCTCTAGTCGGGGCACTGAAGCTTTCTTT. Encoded protein: CASSRGTEAFF.

J is TRBJ2-5 and V is TRBV5-4; the match to TRBD2 covers 8 bases. V lost 3 bases and J lost 1; bases outside the gene matches: 11. The CDR3 is 17 residues long. CDR1 and CDR2 from the germline V gene are SGHNT and YYREEE (reference sequence). The CDR3 reads CASSSHKSGGGQETQYF. CDR3 DNA: TGTGCCAGCAGCTCTCATAAAAGCGGGGGAGGCCAAGAGACCCAGTACTTC.